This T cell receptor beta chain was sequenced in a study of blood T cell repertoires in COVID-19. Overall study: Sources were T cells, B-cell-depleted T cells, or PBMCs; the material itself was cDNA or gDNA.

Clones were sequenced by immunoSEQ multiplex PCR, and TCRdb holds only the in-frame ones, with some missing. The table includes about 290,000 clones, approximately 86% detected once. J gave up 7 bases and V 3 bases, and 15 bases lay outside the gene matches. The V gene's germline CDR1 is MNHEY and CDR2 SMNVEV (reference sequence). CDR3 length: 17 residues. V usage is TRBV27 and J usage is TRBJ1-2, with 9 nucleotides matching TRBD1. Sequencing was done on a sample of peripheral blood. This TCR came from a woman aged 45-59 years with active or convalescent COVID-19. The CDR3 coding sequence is TGTGCCAGCAGTTTGACCGGGACAGGGCAACGTAGGGGTGGCTACACCTTC. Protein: CASSLTGTGQRRGGYTF.